The 2 T cell receptor beta chains below all came from one sample that was sequenced in a study of blood T cells in healthy people across ages. The use of a sample-barcoded 5' primer and a J-beta primer mix characterized a second PCR of roughly 7 to 12 cycles. TCRdb analysed the 5' RACE reads with MiXCR anew, one entry per CDR3 protein. The sample includes 600,000 or so distinct CDR3 sequences, roughly 31% seen only once; the top ten take approximately 15%. Sequencing used blood. These receptors all stem from a woman at least 80 years old in good health.

Notes on this clonotype: A much larger clone lies a single base off, so this may be a read error. The CDR3 DNA reads as TGTGCCACCAGCGGCGGGACTAGGGGCTCGGGGACCCAGTACTTC. Its protein product is CATSGGTRGSGTQYF. The rearrangement joins TRBV15 to TRBJ2-5; TRBD2 aligns across 8 bases. CDR1 is LNHNV and CDR2 is YYDKDF in the germline V gene (reference sequence). The CDR3 has 15 amino acids. J gave up 7 bases and V 5 bases, and 12 bases lay outside the gene matches.

Many counts were recorded for this clonotype. The chain recombines TRBV6-1 with TRBJ2-7; a weak D match, TRBD1 (5 bases). V gave up 4 bases and J gave up 0 bases, with 10 bases separating them. This CDR3 has 14 amino acids. Germline CDR1 MNHNS, CDR2 SASEGT. The CDR3 bases are TGTGCCAGCAGTGGAAAAACAGGCTCCTACGAGCAGTACTTC. This translates into CASSGKTGSYEQYF.